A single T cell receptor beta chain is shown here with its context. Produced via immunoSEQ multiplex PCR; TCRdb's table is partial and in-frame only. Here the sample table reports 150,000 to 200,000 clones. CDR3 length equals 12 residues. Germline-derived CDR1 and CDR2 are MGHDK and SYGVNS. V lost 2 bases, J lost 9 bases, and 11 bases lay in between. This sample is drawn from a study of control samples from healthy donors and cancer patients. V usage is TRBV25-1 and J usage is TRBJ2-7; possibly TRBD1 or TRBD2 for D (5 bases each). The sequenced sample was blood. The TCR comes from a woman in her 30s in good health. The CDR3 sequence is CASSEIRGGQYF. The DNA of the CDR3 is TGTGCCAGCAGTGAAATACGGGGCGGGCAGTACTTC.